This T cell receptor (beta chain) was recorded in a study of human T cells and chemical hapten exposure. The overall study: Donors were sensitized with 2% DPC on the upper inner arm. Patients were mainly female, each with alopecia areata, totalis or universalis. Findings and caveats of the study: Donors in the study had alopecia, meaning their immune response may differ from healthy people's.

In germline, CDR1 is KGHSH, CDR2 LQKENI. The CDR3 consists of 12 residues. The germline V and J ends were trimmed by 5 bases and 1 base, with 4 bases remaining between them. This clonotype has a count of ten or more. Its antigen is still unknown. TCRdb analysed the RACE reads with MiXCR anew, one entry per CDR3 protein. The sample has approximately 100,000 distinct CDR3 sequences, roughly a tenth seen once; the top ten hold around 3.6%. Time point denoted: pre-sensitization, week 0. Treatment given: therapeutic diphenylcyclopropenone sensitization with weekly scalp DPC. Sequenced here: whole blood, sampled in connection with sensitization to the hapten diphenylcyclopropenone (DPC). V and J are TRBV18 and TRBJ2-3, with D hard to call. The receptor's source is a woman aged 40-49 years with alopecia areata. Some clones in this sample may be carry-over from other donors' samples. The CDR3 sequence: CASSGGTDTQYF. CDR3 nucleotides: TGTGCCAGCTCAGGGGGCACAGATACGCAGTATTTT.